This T cell receptor (beta chain) is from a study of CD4+ T cells in melanoma. On this clone itself: The antigen is undetermined.

Method: immunoSEQ multiplex PCR; TCRdb's copy keeps in-frame clones and lacks some. The sample lists about 15,000 clones, 63% occurring once. The V gene end was trimmed by 7 bases and the J gene end by 8 bases; junction bases not matched to a gene: 10. This CDR3 spans 14 amino acids. CDR1 and CDR2 from the germline V gene are MGHRA and YSYEKL. Whole-study results and caveats: CD8+ T cell, macrophage and B cell function reportedly correlated with neoantigen-specific CD4+ T cells. Neoantigen-specific CD4+ T cells in melanoma reportedly had diverse differentiation states.

This sequence originates from a human donor with melanoma. V gene TRBV4-1 combines with J gene TRBJ1-4; 7 bases are a match to TRBD1. The sample taken for sequencing was cells from a culture (not recorded whether cultured in vitro). CDR3 loop: CASTRTGRREKLFF. CDR3 in DNA: TGCGCCAGCACACGGACAGGTCGGCGAGAAAAACTGTTTTTT.